These 8 T cell receptor beta chains originate from one sample sequenced in a study of blood T cell repertoires in COVID-19. The protocol was immunoSEQ multiplex PCR, while the TCRdb copy is restricted to in-frame clones and leaves out a portion. The table includes 180,000 or so clones, around 89% detected once. Sequences were obtained from PBMCs or T cells enriched from blood (not recorded which). The receptors originated from a young woman who had recovered from COVID-19.

This rearrangement joins TRBV3-1 (or the pseudogene TRBV3-2) to TRBJ2-5; 7 bases are shared with TRBD2. With V trimmed by 4 bases and J by 10 bases, 15 bases remained unmatched. CDR1 LGHDT and CDR2 YNNKEL come from the germline V gene (reference sequence). The CDR3 loop spans 15 amino acids. The CDR3 here is CASSPRLGGSWDQYF. For the CDR3, the DNA is TGTGCCAGCAGCCCCCGACTGGGCGGGAGTTGGGACCAGTACTTC.

The rearrangement joins TRBV7-2 to TRBJ2-7; TRBD1 agrees at 9 bases. The CDR3 is 15 amino acids. In germline, CDR1 is SGHTA, CDR2 FQGNSA. Trimming took 5 bases from V and 3 from J; bases not matched to a gene: 8. The CDR3 loop is CASSPGGQGIYEQYF. DNA for the CDR3: TGTGCCAGCAGCCCAGGGGGACAGGGCATCTACGAGCAGTACTTC.

The rearrangement uses TRBV19 and TRBJ2-7; 14 nucleotides align to TRBD2. V trimming: 6 bases; J trimming: 4 bases; junction bases outside the gene matches: 11. The V gene's germline CDR1 is LNHDA and CDR2 SQIVND (reference sequence). The CDR3 has 17 residues. The CDR3 protein is CASSSGTSGSEPYEQYF. The CDR3 DNA follows: TGTGCCAGTAGCTCCGGGACTAGCGGGAGTGAACCTTACGAGCAGTACTTC.

This clone was detected only a few times. CDR3 sequence: CASSLEGVKQETQYF. The CDR3 DNA sequence: TGTGCCAGCAGTTTAGAGGGGGTAAAGCAAGAGACCCAGTACTTC. The V and J genes are TRBV28 and TRBJ2-5; D is possibly TRBD1 (6 bases). CDR1 and CDR2 from the germline V gene are MDHEN and SYDVKM. Trimming took 2 bases from V and 2 from J, leaving 12 bases between them. The CDR3 covers 15 residues.

The V and J genes are TRBV6-1 and TRBJ1-1; no definite D call. Germline V lookup: CDR1 MNHNS, CDR2 SASEGT. Trimming removed 3 bases at V and 1 base at J, with 12 bases between. CDR3 length equals 15 residues. Written as DNA, the CDR3 is TGTGCCAGCAGTGAGCTGGAGTTTCGGAACACTGAAGCTTTCTTT. Protein: CASSELEFRNTEAFF.

A single count supports this clone. The V call is TRBV6-1, the J call TRBJ1-5; D is unresolved. V was clipped by 0 bases and J by 6 bases, with 27 bases between them. The CDR3 runs to 20 residues. Looked up from germline, CDR1 is MNHNS and CDR2 is SASEGT. CDR3 region: CASSEARYEGERVGFQPQHF. The DNA for the CDR3 is TGTGCCAGCAGTGAAGCGCGGTACGAGGGTGAGAGGGTTGGTTTTCAGCCCCAGCATTTT.

The chain uses TRBV28 and TRBJ1-1; 8 bases map to TRBD1. V was clipped by 4 bases and J by 7 bases; unmatched bases: 11. The germline gives CDR1 MDHEN, CDR2 SYDVKM. The CDR3 consists of 15 residues. CDR3 sequence (DNA): TGTGCCAGCAGTTCCCGCGGACAGGGACTAAGTGAAGCTTTCTTT. Amino acid sequence: CASSSRGQGLSEAFF.

V and J are TRBV19 and TRBJ2-2; TRBD2 aligns across 12 bases. The CDR3 consists of 17 residues. CDR1 and CDR2 (germline): LNHDA, SQIVND (reference sequence). V dropped 1 base and J dropped 4; count of bases not matched to a gene: 4. The CDR3 region is CASSIGLAGVVTGELFF. In nucleotides, the CDR3 is TGTGCCAGTAGTATAGGACTAGCGGGAGTAGTCACCGGGGAGCTGTTTTTT.